This T cell receptor (beta chain) was captured by sequencing in a study of control samples from healthy donors and cancer patients. The CDR3 contains 16 residues. After removal of 1 base from V and 0 bases from J, the junction contained 1 base not matched to a gene. Germline CDR1 reads LGHDT; CDR2 reads YNNKEL (reference sequence). Generated by immunoSEQ multiplex PCR, the TCRdb table keeps only in-frame clones and is missing some. The sample has 130,000 to 150,000 clones, 91% seen once. The chain joins TRBV3-1 (or the pseudogene TRBV3-2) to TRBJ2-2; 8 bases map to TRBD2. This clonotype was obtained from a man younger than 40 in good health. Sequences were obtained from blood. The CDR3 is CASSQAGLANTGELFF. CDR3 coding DNA: TGTGCCAGCAGCCAAGCGGGACTAGCGAACACCGGGGAGCTGTTTTTT.